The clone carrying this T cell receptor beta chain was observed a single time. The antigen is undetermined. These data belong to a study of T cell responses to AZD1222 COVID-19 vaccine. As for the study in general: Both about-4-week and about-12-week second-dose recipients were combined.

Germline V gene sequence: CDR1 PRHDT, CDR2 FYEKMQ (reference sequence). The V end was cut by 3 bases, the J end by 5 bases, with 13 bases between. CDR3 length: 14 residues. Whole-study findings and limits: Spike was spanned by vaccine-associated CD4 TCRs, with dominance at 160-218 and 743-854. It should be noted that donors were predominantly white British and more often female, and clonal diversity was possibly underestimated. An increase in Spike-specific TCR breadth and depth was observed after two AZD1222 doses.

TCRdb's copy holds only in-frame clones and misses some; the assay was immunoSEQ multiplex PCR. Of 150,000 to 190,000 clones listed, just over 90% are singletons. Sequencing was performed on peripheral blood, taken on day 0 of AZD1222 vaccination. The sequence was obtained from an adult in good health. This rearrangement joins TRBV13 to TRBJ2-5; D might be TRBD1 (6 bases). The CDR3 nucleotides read TGTGCCAGCAGCTTCGGTCTAACAGGGGAGACCCAGTACTTC. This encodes CASSFGLTGETQYF.